These 29 T cell receptor beta chains came from one sample sequenced in a study of T cells in Graves' hyperthyroidism and ophthalmopathy. Amplified TCR beta CDR3 regions derived from RNA transcripts. A first-round RT-PCR of the TCR CDR3 used the HTBI primer set. TCRdb re-derived calls from the multiplex PCR reads in MiXCR, one entry per CDR3 protein. The repertoire consists of about 350,000 distinct CDR3 sequences, with about 15% occurring once and the leading ten covering 20% to 25%. The sequencing input was blood. Receptors originate from a woman in her 30s with Graves' hyperthyroidism.

At least ten counts were recorded for this clonotype. The gene calls are TRBV28 and TRBJ2-7; D is uncertain. The CDR3 contains 15 residues. V gave up 0 bases and J gave up 2 bases, with 11 bases separating them. The germline V gene encodes CDR1 MDHEN and CDR2 SYDVKM. The CDR3 is CASSLWSRFPYEQYF. The DNA of the CDR3 is TGTGCCAGCAGTTTATGGTCCAGGTTCCCCTACGAGCAGTACTTC.

In its sample, this clonotype was seen a few times. The chain carries TRBV18 and TRBJ2-1; 8 positions match TRBD1. J lost 2 bases, V lost 3 bases, and 6 bases had no gene match. Germline assignment: CDR1 KGHSH and CDR2 LQKENI. The CDR3 is 16 amino acids. The CDR3: CASSPVDRGPYNEQFF. In DNA form, the CDR3 reads TGTGCCAGCTCACCTGTTGACAGGGGTCCCTACAATGAGCAGTTCTTC.

This clonotype appeared a few times. The genes are TRBV2 and TRBJ2-2; no definite D call. The germline V gene encodes CDR1 SNHLY and CDR2 FYNNEI. The CDR3 is 13 residues long. Trimming stripped 2 bases from V and 6 bases from J, with 7 bases between. The DNA of the CDR3 is TGTGCCAGCAGTGAAATTAGTCCCGGGGAGCTGTTTTTT. Residues: CASSEISPGELFF.

This clonotype appeared many times. The rearrangement uses TRBV3-1 and TRBJ1-2; D is unclear. The germline CDR1 and CDR2 sequences are LGHDT and YNNKEL (reference sequence). Trimming left V 3 bases short and J 7 bases short, with 6 bases between. The CDR3 has 11 amino acids. CDR3 nucleotides: TGTGCCAGCAGCCAGTTCCTTGGCTACACCTTC. Protein product: CASSQFLGYTF. Based on the CDR3 plus reference TRBV3-1 and TRBJ1-2, the full variable domain is DTAVSQTPKYLVTQMGNDKSIKCEQNLGHDTMYWYKQDSKKFLKIMFSYNNKELIINETVPNRFSPKSPDKAHLNLHINSLELGDSAVYFCASSQFLGYTFGSGTRLTVV.

The genes are TRBV7-8 and TRBJ2-5; 10 positions agree with TRBD1. Germline CDR1 reads SGHVS; CDR2 reads FQNEAQ. This CDR3 has 18 amino acids. V trimming: 6 bases; J trimming: 0 bases; junction bases outside the gene matches: 13. CDR3 residues: CASRQGTGALGYQETQYF. CDR3 coding DNA: TGTGCCAGCAGGCAGGGGACAGGGGCGTTAGGGTACCAAGAGACCCAGTACTTC. The full variable domain, its missing parts supplied by reference TRBV7-8 and TRBJ2-5, is GAGVSQSPRYKVAKRGQDVALRCDPISGHVSLFWYQQALGQGPEFLTYFQNEAQLDKSGLPSDRFFAERPEGSVSTLKIQRTQQEDSAVYLCASRQGTGALGYQETQYFGPGTRLLVL.

This clonotype was seen at least ten times. This rearrangement joins TRBV7-3 to TRBJ2-5, with 7 positions matching TRBD1. This CDR3 is 15 amino acids long. From germline, CDR1 is SGHTA and CDR2 FQGTGA. J gave up 2 bases and V 2 bases, and 5 bases lay outside the gene matches. CDR3 in amino acids: CASSLLGQNQETQYF. DNA of the CDR3: TGTGCCAGCAGCTTACTGGGACAGAATCAAGAGACCCAGTACTTC.

This chain links TRBV28 with TRBJ2-6; possibly TRBD2 for D (6 bases). The ends were cut back, 5 bases at V and 1 base at J, with 15 bases in the middle. The germline V gene encodes CDR1 MDHEN and CDR2 SYDVKM. The CDR3 covers 17 residues. CDR3 nucleotide sequence: TGTGCCAGCAGTCCCTCGGAGGGGTCATCTGGGGCCAACGTCCTGACTTTC. It translates to CASSPSEGSSGANVLTF.

The chain uses TRBV5-1 and TRBJ1-3; the D is unclear. In germline, CDR1 is SGHRS, CDR2 YFSETQ. Trimming left V 0 bases short and J 0 bases short, with 10 bases between. The CDR3 has 16 residues. The CDR3 protein is CASSLEGIHSGNTIYF. Here the CDR3 DNA reads TGCGCCAGCAGCTTGGAAGGGATCCACTCTGGAAACACCATATATTTT.

Only a few counts were recorded for this clonotype. The V gene is TRBV6-1, the J gene TRBJ1-2, with TRBD1 matching 7 bases. The CDR3 has 10 residues. Germline-derived CDR1 and CDR2 are MNHNS and SASEGT. DNA for the CDR3: TGTGGACAGGGCGACTATGGCTACACCTTC. Protein sequence: CGQGDYGYTF.

The sample holds a few counts of this clonotype. The chain joins TRBV12-3 or TRBV12-4 to TRBJ2-1; the match to TRBD1 covers 7 bases. The CDR3 has 14 residues. With 5 bases clipped from V and 9 bases from J, the junction kept 10 bases outside the gene matches. CDR3: CASSMRGRVTEQFF. In DNA, the CDR3 is TGTGCCAGCAGTATGAGGGGGCGTGTAACTGAGCAGTTCTTC.

This clonotype was counted at least ten times. This chain connects TRBV28 to TRBJ2-7, with 8 positions matching TRBD1. Germline V gene lookup returns CDR1 MDHEN and CDR2 SYDVKM. The CDR3 totals 16 residues. The junction had 11 bases not matched to a gene; V was cut back by 5 bases and J by 2 bases. Here the CDR3 reads CASSPTLGQGPYEQYF. The CDR3 DNA reads TGTGCCAGCAGTCCGACCCTCGGACAGGGACCCTACGAGCAGTACTTC.

V is TRBV20-1 and J is TRBJ2-7; D call uncertain. The CDR3 runs to 14 residues. V dropped 2 bases and J dropped 2 bases, with 13 bases sitting between them. Looked up from germline, CDR1 is DFQATT and CDR2 is SNEGSKA (reference sequence). DNA of the CDR3: TGCAGTGCTAGATCCGACGATCGCCCCTACGAGCAGTACTTC. Its translation is CSARSDDRPYEQYF.

In its sample, this clonotype was seen a few times. V gene TRBV15 combines with J gene TRBJ2-2; tentative D call: TRBD2 (5 bases). The CDR3 spans 14 residues. Trimming stripped 10 bases from V and 0 bases from J, with 12 bases between. Germline assignment: CDR1 LNHNV and CDR2 YYDKDF (reference sequence). The CDR3 DNA sequence: TGTGCCATCCGAAGGCGGGCGAACACCGGGGAGCTGTTTTTT. This codes for CAIRRRANTGELFF.

This clonotype was seen only once. This CDR3 reads CASSQVMWVAEAFF. CDR3 DNA sequence: TGCGCCAGCAGCCAAGTTATGTGGGTCGCTGAAGCTTTCTTT. This chain uses TRBV4-3 with TRBJ1-1; D is ambiguous. Trimming left V 1 base short and J 6 bases short, with 12 bases between. Germline V gene data show CDR1 as LGHNA and CDR2 as YSLEER. This CDR3 is built from 14 residues.

This chain uses TRBV12-3 or TRBV12-4 with TRBJ1-2; a weak D match, TRBD1 (5 bases). Trimming stripped 2 bases from V and 6 bases from J, with 16 bases between. The CDR3 is 15 amino acids. CDR3 sequence reads: CASSLPSGGADGYTF. In DNA, the CDR3 is TGTGCCAGCAGTTTACCCTCGGGGGGAGCCGATGGCTACACCTTC.

This clonotype occurred many times. The chain couples TRBV20-1 to TRBJ1-5; D gene ambiguous. Trimming took off 3 bases at V and 6 bases at J, with 15 bases between the two ends. Germline loops: CDR1 DFQATT, CDR2 SNEGSKA (reference sequence). The CDR3 is made up of 14 amino acids. CDR3 nucleotides: TGCAGTGCTAGTGGGCGGGAATCGGGTCAGCCCCAGCATTTT. Translation gives CSASGRESGQPQHF.

This clonotype was recorded many times. This sequence joins TRBV2 and TRBJ1-5; 7 positions match TRBD1. The CDR3 loop spans 15 amino acids. The germline CDR1 and CDR2 sequences are SNHLY and FYNNEI. The ends lost 6 bases at V and 2 bases at J; junction bases unmatched: 7. Here the CDR3 reads CASSGTGDGNQPQHF. The CDR3 DNA is TGTGCCAGCAGCGGTACAGGGGATGGCAATCAGCCCCAGCATTTT.

As to this clonotype: A much larger clone differs by one base, so this may be a read error. The gene calls are TRBV28 and TRBJ2-5; D not resolved. The CDR3 is 14 residues long. Germline V CDR1 and CDR2: MDHEN, SYDVKM. V lost 5 bases and J 3 bases, leaving 13 bases between the germline ends. The CDR3 region has the DNA TGTGCCAGCAGTCGTCCGGACGGTGAAGAGACCCAGTACTTC. As protein: CASSRPDGEETQYF.

The J gene is TRBJ2-5, the V gene TRBV29-1; tentative D call: TRBD1 (5 bases). The ends were cut back, 1 base at V and 1 base at J, with 10 bases in the middle. This CDR3 has 14 amino acids. CDR1 SQVTM and CDR2 ANQGSEA come from the germline V gene. The CDR3 DNA follows: TGCAGCGTTGAAGCAGGGTTCGGCCAAGAGACCCAGTACTTC. Translated: CSVEAGFGQETQYF. Supplemented by reference TRBV29-1 and TRBJ2-5, the full variable domain reads SAVISQKPSRDICQRGTSLTIQCQVDSQVTMMFWYRQQPGQSLTLIATANQGSEATYESGFVIDKFPISRPNLTFSTLTVSNMSPEDSSIYLCSVEAGFGQETQYFGPGTRLLVL.

This clonotype was recorded at least ten times. The chain uses TRBV19 and TRBJ2-1; D perhaps matches TRBD1 (6 bases). With 4 bases removed from V and 0 bases from J, the gap between germline ends came to 7 bases. There are 14 residues in the CDR3. CDR1 is LNHDA, CDR2 SQIVND, per germline (reference sequence). CDR3 nucleotide sequence: TGTGCCAGTAGTACACAGGGCTCCTACAATGAGCAGTTCTTC. Protein: CASSTQGSYNEQFF. Supplemented by reference TRBV19 and TRBJ2-1, the full variable domain reads DGGITQSPKYLFRKEGQNVTLSCEQNLNHDAMYWYRQDPGQGLRLIYYSQIVNDFQKGDIAEGYSVSREKKESFPLTVTSAQKNPTAFYLCASSTQGSYNEQFFGPGTRLTVL.

This clonotype was found many times. V usage is TRBV2 and J usage is TRBJ2-7; 9 positions match TRBD2. Germline V gives CDR1 SNHLY, CDR2 FYNNEI. V trimming: 5 bases; J trimming: 6 bases; junction bases outside the gene matches: 8. This CDR3 has 14 amino acids. CDR3 bases: TGTGCCAGCAGTCCCCTAGCGGGGAAGGGCGAGCAGTACTTC. Translation gives CASSPLAGKGEQYF.

This clonotype was detected many times. The chain recombines TRBV7-2 with TRBJ2-7; D is ambiguous. From germline, CDR1 is SGHTA and CDR2 FQGNSA. V was shortened by 3 bases and J by 3 bases, with 3 bases between the two germline ends. The CDR3 consists of 11 residues. The CDR3: CASSLDYEQYF. In DNA, the CDR3 is TGTGCCAGCAGCTTGGACTACGAGCAGTACTTC.

This clonotype was observed many times. The chain has TRBV2 and TRBJ2-7, with TRBD1 matching over 10 bases. CDR1 SNHLY and CDR2 FYNNEI come from the germline V gene. This CDR3 spans 14 amino acids. Trimming removed 8 bases from V and 2 bases from J; junction bases left unmatched: 6. DNA of the CDR3: TGTGCCAGCTTCCGGGACAGGGGTCCCTACGAGCAGTACTTC. Translated: CASFRDRGPYEQYF.

This clonotype was seen a handful of times. The V call is TRBV5-1, the J call TRBJ2-3, with D possibly TRBD1 on 6 matching bases. Germline V gives CDR1 SGHRS, CDR2 YFSETQ. This CDR3 spans 14 amino acids. The germline V and J ends were trimmed by 3 bases and 2 bases, with 10 bases remaining between them. The CDR3 region has the DNA TGCGCCAGCAGCTGGACAGTTTACACAGATACGCAGTATTTT. Amino acids: CASSWTVYTDTQYF.

This clonotype was seen once. This rearrangement joins TRBV20-1 to TRBJ2-1; 7 positions agree with TRBD2. The ends lost 3 bases at V and 7 bases at J; junction bases unmatched: 15. Germline loops: CDR1 DFQATT, CDR2 SNEGSKA (reference sequence). The length of the CDR3 is 16 residues. The CDR3 protein is CSASKGQLASGNEQFF. The CDR3 bases are TGCAGTGCTAGTAAAGGCCAACTAGCGAGCGGGAATGAGCAGTTCTTC.

This clonotype was counted ten times or more. The chain employs TRBV2 and TRBJ1-2; 10 bases fit TRBD1. The V segment lost 2 bases and the J segment 6 bases; nucleotides outside the gene matches: 6. Germline CDR1 reads SNHLY; CDR2 reads FYNNEI. The CDR3 is 15 amino acids. In DNA form, the CDR3 reads TGTGCCAGCAGTGAAACCCGGACAGGGGGAGATGGCTACACCTTC. This sequence encodes CASSETRTGGDGYTF.

The CDR3 coding sequence is TGTGCCAGCAACCGATCTAGCGGGAGTCAGAATGAGCAGTTCTTC. Its protein is CASNRSSGSQNEQFF. This chain links TRBV7-2 with TRBJ2-1; 10 bases agree with TRBD2. Germline V gives CDR1 SGHTA, CDR2 FQGNSA. Germline trimming cut 7 bases from V and 7 bases from J; bases unmatched to any gene: 10. This CDR3 comprises 15 residues.

This clonotype was observed a handful of times. A read error may produce the germline difference seen at one junction end. This sequence joins TRBV28 and TRBJ1-6; perhaps TRBD1 as D (6 bases). CDR1 is MDHEN, CDR2 SYDVKM, per germline. The CDR3 extends over 15 amino acids. The CDR3 coding sequence is TGTGCCAGCATCCAGGGACACAACTATAATCCACCCCTCCACTTT. Its translation: CASIQGHNYNPPLHF.

This chain uses TRBV3-1 with TRBJ1-3; D unclear. CDR3 length: 13 residues. Trimming removed 5 bases at V and 4 bases at J, with 9 bases between. CDR1 and CDR2 from the germline V gene are LGHDT and YNNKEL (reference sequence). The CDR3 protein is CASSNGQGNTIYF. The CDR3, as DNA: TGTGCCAGCAGCAACGGGCAAGGAAACACCATATATTTT.